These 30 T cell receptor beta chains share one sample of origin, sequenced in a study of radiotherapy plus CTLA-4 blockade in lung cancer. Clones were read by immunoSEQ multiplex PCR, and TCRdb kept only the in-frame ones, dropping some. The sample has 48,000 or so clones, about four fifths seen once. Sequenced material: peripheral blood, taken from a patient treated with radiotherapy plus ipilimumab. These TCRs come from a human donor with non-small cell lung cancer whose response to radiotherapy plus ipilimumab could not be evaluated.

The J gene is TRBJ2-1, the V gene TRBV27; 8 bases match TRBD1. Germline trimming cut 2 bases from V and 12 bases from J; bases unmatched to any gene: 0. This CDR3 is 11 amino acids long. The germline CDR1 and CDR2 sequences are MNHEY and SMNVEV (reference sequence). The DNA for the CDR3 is TGTGCCAGCAGTTTAGGGACAGGGCAGTTCTTC. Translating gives CASSLGTGQFF.

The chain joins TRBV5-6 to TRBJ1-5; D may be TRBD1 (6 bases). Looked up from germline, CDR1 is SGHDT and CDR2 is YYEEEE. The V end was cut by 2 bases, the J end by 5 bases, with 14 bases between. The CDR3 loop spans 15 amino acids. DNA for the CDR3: TGTGCCAGCAGCTTCACCTTTGGGGGCGATCAGCCCCAGCATTTT. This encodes CASSFTFGGDQPQHF.

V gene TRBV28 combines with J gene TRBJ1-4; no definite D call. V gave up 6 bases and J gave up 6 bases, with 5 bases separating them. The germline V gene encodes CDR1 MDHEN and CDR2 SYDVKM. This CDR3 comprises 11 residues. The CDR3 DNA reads TGTGCCAGCAGCTCCTATGAAAAACTGTTTTTT. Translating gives CASSSYEKLFF.

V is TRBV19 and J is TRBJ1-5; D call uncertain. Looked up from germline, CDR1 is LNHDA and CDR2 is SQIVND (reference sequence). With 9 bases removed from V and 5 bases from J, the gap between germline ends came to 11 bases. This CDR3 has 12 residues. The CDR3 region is CASRERDQPQHF. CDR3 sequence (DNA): TGTGCCAGCCGGGAGAGGGATCAGCCCCAGCATTTT.

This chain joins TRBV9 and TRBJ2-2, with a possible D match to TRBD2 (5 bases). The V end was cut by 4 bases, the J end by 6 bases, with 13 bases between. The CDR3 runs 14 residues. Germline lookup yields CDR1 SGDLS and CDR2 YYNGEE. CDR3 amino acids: CASSHMDSAGELFF. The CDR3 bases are TGTGCCAGCAGCCACATGGACTCCGCCGGGGAGCTGTTTTTT.

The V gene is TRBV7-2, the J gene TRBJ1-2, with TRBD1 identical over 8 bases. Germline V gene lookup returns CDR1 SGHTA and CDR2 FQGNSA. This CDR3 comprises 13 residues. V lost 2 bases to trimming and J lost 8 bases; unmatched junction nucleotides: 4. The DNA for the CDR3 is TGTGCCAGCAGCTTAACTCAGGGGGCCGGCTACACCTTC. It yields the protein CASSLTQGAGYTF.

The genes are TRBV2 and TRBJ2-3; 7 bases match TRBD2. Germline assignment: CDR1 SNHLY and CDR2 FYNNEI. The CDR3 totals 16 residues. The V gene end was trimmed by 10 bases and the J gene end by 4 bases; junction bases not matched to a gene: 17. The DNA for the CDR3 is TGTGCCAACACCCCCGGGAGAAGCCGGGGGGCAGATACGCAGTATTTT. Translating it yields CANTPGRSRGADTQYF.

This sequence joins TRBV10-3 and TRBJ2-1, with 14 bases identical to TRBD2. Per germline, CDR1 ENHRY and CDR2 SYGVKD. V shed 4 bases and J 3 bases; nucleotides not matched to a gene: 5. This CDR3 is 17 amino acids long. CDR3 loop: CAISGGTSGSSYNEQFF. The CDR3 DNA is TGTGCCATCAGTGGAGGGACTAGCGGGAGCAGCTACAATGAGCAGTTCTTC.

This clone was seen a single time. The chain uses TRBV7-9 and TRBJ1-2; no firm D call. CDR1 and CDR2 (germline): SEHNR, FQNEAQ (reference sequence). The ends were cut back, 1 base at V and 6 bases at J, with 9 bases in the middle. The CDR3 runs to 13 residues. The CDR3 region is CASSLGQKDGYTF. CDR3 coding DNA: TGTGCCAGCAGCTTAGGCCAGAAAGATGGCTACACCTTC. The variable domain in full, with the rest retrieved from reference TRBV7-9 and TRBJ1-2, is DTGVSQNPRHKITKRGQNVTFRCDPISEHNRLYWYRQTLGQGPEFLTYFQNEAQLEKSRLLSDRFSAERPKGSFSTLEIQRTEQGDSAMYLCASSLGQKDGYTFGSGTRLTVV.

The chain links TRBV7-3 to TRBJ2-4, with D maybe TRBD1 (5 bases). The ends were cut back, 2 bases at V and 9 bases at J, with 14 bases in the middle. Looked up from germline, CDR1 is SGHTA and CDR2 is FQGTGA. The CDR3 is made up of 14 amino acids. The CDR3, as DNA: TGTGCCAGCAGCTTAGTACAGGTAATCTGCATTCAGTACTTC. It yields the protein CASSLVQVICIQYF.

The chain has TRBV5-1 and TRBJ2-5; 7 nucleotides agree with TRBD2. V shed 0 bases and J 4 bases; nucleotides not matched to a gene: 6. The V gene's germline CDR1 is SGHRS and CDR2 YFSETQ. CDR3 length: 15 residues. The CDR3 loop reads CASSLATREGETQYF. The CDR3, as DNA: TGCGCCAGCAGCTTGGCCACGAGGGAGGGAGAGACCCAGTACTTC.

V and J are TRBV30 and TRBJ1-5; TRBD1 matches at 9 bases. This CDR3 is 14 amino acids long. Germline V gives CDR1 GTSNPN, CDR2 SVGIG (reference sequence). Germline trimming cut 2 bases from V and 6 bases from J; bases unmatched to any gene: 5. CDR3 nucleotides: TGTGCCTGGAGTCAACAGGGGGCGAGTCAGCCCCAGCATTTT. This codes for CAWSQQGASQPQHF.

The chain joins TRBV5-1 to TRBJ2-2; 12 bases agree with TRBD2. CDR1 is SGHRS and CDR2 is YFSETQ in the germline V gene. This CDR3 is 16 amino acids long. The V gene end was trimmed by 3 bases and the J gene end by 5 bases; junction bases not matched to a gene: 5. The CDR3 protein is CASSSWTSGTTGELFF. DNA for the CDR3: TGCGCCAGCAGCTCCTGGACTAGCGGGACGACCGGGGAGCTGTTTTTT. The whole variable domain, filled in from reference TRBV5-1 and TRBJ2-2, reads KAGVTQTPRYLIKTRGQQVTLSCSPISGHRSVSWYQQTPGQGLQFLFEYFSETQRNKGNFPGRFSGRQFSNSRSEMNVSTLELGDSALYLCASSSWTSGTTGELFFGEGSRLTVL.

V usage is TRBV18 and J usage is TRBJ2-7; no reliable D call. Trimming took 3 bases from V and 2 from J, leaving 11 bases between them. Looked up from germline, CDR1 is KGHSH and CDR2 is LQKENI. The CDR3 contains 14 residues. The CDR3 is CASSPAELTYEQYF. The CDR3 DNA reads TGTGCCAGCTCACCTGCTGAGCTGACCTACGAGCAGTACTTC. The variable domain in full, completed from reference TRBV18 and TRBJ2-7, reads NAGVMQNPRHLVRRRGQEARLRCSPMKGHSHVYWYRQLPEEGLKFMVYLQKENIIDESGMPKERFSAEFPKEGPSILRIQQVVRGDSAAYFCASSPAELTYEQYFGPGTRLTVT.

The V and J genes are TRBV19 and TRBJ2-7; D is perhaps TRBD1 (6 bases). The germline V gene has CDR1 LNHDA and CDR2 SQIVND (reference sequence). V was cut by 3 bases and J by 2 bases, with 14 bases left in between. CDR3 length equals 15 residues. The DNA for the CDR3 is TGTGCCAGTAGTATTCTCGAACAGGGCGCCTACGAGCAGTACTTC. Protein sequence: CASSILEQGAYEQYF.

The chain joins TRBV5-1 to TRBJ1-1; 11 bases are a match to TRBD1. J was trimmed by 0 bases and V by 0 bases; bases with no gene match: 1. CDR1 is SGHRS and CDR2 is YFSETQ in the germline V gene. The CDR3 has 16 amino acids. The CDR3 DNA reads TGCGCCAGCAGCTTGGCGGGACAGGGGGTGAACACTGAAGCTTTCTTT. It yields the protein CASSLAGQGVNTEAFF.

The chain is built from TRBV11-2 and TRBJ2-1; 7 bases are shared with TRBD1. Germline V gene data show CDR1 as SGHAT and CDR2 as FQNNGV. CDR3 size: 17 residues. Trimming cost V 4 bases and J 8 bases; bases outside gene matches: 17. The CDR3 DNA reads TGTGCCAGCAGCTCGAACACCGGACAGGTATCTTTCGATGAGCAGTTCTTC. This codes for CASSSNTGQVSFDEQFF.

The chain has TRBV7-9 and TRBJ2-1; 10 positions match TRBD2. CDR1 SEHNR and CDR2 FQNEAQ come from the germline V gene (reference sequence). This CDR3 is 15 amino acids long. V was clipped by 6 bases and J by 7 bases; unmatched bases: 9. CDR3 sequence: CASRLGTSVWNEQFF. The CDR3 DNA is TGTGCCAGCAGGCTCGGGACTAGCGTATGGAATGAGCAGTTCTTC.

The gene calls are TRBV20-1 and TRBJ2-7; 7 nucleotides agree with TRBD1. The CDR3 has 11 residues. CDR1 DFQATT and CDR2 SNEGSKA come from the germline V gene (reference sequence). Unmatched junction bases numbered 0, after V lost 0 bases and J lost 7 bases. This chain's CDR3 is CSAREDREQYF. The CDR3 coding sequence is TGCAGTGCTAGAGAGGACAGGGAGCAGTACTTC.

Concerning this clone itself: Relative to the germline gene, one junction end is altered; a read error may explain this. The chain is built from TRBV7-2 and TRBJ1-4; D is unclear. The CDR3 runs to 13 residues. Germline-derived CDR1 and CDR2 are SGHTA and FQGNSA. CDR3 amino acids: CAGSLGGHEKLFF. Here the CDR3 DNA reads TGTGCCGGCAGCTTAGGAGGCCATGAAAAACTGTTTTTT.

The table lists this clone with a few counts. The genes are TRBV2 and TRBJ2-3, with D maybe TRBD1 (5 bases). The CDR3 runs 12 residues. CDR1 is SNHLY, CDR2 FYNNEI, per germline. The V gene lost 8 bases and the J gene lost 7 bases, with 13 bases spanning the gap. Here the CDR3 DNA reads TGTGCCAGCCAATCCGACAGACATACGCAGTATTTT. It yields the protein CASQSDRHTQYF.

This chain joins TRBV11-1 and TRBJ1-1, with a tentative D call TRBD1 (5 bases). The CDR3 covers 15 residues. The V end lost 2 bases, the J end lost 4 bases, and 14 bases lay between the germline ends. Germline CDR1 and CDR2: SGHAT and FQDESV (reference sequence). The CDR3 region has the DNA TGTGCCAGCAGCTTACAGGGCAGGGTGGCCACTGAAGCTTTCTTT. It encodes CASSLQGRVATEAFF.

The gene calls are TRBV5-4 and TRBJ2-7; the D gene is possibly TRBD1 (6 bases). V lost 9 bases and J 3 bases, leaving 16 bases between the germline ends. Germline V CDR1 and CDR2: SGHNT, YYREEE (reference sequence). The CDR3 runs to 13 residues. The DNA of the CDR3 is TGTGCCACCTCCACCAGGGGAGACTACGAGCAGTACTTC. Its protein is CATSTRGDYEQYF.

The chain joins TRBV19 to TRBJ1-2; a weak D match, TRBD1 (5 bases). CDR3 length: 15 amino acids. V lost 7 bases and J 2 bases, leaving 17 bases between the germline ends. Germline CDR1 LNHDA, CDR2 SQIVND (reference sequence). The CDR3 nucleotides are TGTGCCAGTACCAAAGATCCGACAGAAAACTATGGCTACACCTTC. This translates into CASTKDPTENYGYTF. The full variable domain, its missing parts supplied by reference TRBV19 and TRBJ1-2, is DGGITQSPKYLFRKEGQNVTLSCEQNLNHDAMYWYRQDPGQGLRLIYYSQIVNDFQKGDIAEGYSVSREKKESFPLTVTSAQKNPTAFYLCASTKDPTENYGYTFGSGTRLTVV.

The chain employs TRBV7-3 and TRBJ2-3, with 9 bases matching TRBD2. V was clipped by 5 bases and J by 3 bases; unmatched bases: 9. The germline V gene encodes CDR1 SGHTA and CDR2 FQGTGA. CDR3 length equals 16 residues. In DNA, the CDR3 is TGTGCCAGCAGCGAATCCCGACTAGCGGAGACAGATACGCAGTATTTT. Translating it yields CASSESRLAETDTQYF. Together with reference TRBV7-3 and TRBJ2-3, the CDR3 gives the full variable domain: GAGVSQTPSNKVTEKGKYVELRCDPISGHTALYWYRQSLGQGPEFLIYFQGTGAADDSGLPNDRFFAVRPEGSVSTLKIQRTERGDSAVYLCASSESRLAETDTQYFGPGTRLTVL.

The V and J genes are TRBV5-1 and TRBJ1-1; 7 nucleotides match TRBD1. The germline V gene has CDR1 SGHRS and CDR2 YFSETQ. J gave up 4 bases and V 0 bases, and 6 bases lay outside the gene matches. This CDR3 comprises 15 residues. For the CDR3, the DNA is TGCGCCAGCAGCTTGGGAGGAGGGGGCAGCACTGAAGCTTTCTTT. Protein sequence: CASSLGGGGSTEAFF.

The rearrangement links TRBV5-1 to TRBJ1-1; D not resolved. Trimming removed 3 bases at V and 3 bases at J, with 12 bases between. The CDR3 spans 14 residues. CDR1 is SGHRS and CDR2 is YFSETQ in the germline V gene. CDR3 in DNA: TGCGCCAGCAGCTCTGGACTGGGGTACACTGAAGCTTTCTTT. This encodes CASSSGLGYTEAFF.

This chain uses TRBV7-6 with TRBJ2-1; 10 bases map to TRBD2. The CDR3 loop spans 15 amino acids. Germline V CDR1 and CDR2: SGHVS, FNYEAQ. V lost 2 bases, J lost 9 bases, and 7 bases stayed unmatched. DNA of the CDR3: TGTGCCAGCAGCTTATACACTAGCGGGATTGTTGAGCAGTTCTTC. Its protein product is CASSLYTSGIVEQFF.

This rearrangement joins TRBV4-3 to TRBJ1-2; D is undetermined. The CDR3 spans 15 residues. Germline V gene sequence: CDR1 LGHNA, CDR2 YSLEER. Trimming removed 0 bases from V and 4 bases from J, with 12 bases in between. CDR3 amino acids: CASSQDPGRGYGYTF. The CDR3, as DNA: TGCGCCAGCAGCCAAGATCCGGGTCGGGGCTATGGCTACACCTTC.

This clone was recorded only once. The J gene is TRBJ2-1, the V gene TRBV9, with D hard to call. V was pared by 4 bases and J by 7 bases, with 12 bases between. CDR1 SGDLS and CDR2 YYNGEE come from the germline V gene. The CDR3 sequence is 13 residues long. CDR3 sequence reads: CASSPRLGNEQFF. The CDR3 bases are TGTGCCAGCAGCCCCCGGCTAGGAAATGAGCAGTTCTTC.